This T cell receptor (beta chain) stems from a study of cytomegalovirus exposure and HLA in healthy donors. The study, taken as a whole, reports: The productive fraction for most TCR beta V segments was about 87% or about 30% in an earlier analysis. Across donors, presence/absence analyses took sequencing depth to be roughly uniform. Later on, a genetic analysis was performed. It linked a missense variant in DCLRE1C with V- and J-gene trimming of TCR beta.

This clone appeared a few times. Its cognate antigen is unknown. The PCR used 60 Vbeta and 13 Jbeta primers. Repertoires were generated with immunoSEQ multiplex PCR, while TCRdb's copy carries only in-frame clones and drops some. Of over 85,000 clones listed, under 9% are singletons. The CDR3 loop spans 16 amino acids. V was clipped by 4 bases and J by 5 bases; unmatched bases: 13. Germline CDR1 SGHDT, CDR2 YYEEEE. The chain carries TRBV5-6 and TRBJ2-5; 8 nucleotides line up with TRBD2. The sequence was obtained from a man aged 45-65 years in good health and CMV-seronegative. Material for sequencing was PBMCs. The CDR3 DNA reads TGTGCCAGCAGCGTTTGGGGGCGGGGGGCCCGGGAGACCCAGTACTTC. Protein sequence: CASSVWGRGARETQYF.